The T cell receptor beta chain under discussion was sequenced for a study of tissue T cells after allogeneic stem cell transplantation. Whole-study results and caveats: Tissue-detected TCR repertoire was only partly captured by blood and spleen T cells. Few T cell clones were shared across patients, but motif clusters showed tissue-specific shared signatures.

Time point: mouse harvest day 14 after allogeneic transplant. Each mouse received 10^7 T-cell-depleted marrow cells plus 10^6 splenic CD5+ T cells by tail vein. Tissues came from B6→BALB/c major-mismatch GVHD mice at day 7 or 14. Germline assignment: CDR1 KGHPV and CDR2 FQNQEV (reference sequence). The V segment lost 3 bases and the J segment 1 base; nucleotides outside the gene matches: 1. The CDR3 covers 15 residues. The repertoire was sequenced with immunoSEQ multiplex PCR; TCRdb's copy has only in-frame clones and lacks some. In the table there are 7,500 to 8,500 clones, roughly a third of which are singletons. As for this clone: What it binds is unknown. The genes are named according to mouse. The observed sequence ends 1 residue before the CDR3 terminus, with the missing tail filled in from the germline J gene.

Sequenced: skin. This chain uses TRBV26 with TRBJ2-3; 10 nucleotides agree with TRBD1. The source is a female BALB/c mouse given C57BL/6 T cells with graft-versus-host disease after an allogeneic hematopoietic cell transplant. This CDR3 is CASSLGQGGAETLYF. The DNA read from the CDR3 is TGTGCCAGCAGTCTCGGACAGGGGGGTGCAGAAACGCTGTAT.